The sequence of this TCR beta chain was determined in a study of T cell changes during pregnancy in multiple sclerosis. V lost 7 bases, J lost 2 bases, and 9 bases lay in between. Germline V lookup: CDR1 MNHNS, CDR2 SASEGT. CDR3 length equals 12 residues. Profiled with immunoSEQ multiplex PCR; TCRdb holds only in-frame clones, not every one. This sample has 130,000 or so clones, with approximately 93% found just once. The source of this sequence is a female donor with multiple sclerosis, enrolled in a pregnancy study. The rearrangement links TRBV6-1 to TRBJ2-7, with D perhaps TRBD2 (5 bases). Sequences were derived from peripheral blood, sampled before pregnancy. CDR3 sequence reads: CASMSGTYEQYF. In DNA, the CDR3 is TGTGCCAGCATGAGCGGAACCTACGAGCAGTACTTC.